The present T cell receptor beta chain was sequenced within a study of T cells in Graves' hyperthyroidism and ophthalmopathy. Study summary: Peripheral blood was drawn at first diagnosis, prior to all treatment.

Looked up from germline, CDR1 is LNHNV and CDR2 is YYDKDF (reference sequence). Trimming at V came to 3 bases and at J to 2 bases, leaving 5 bases not matched to a gene. The CDR3 extends over 15 amino acids. RNA transcripts gave rise to amplified TCR beta CDR3 regions. Initially, a first-round RT-PCR of the TCR CDR3 employed the HTBI primer set. From the multiplex PCR reads, TCRdb called clonotypes with MiXCR, one entry per CDR3 protein. The repertoire holds 95,000 to 110,000 distinct CDR3 sequences, with around 50% as singletons. J is TRBJ2-5 and V is TRBV15, with TRBD1 matching over 8 bases. The sequenced sample was blood. The origin of this receptor is a man in his forties or fifties with Graves' hyperthyroidism. The CDR3 region has the DNA TGTGCCACCAGCAGCCATCACAGGGGGCAAGAGACCCAGTACTTC. Translated: CATSSHHRGQETQYF. The variable domain in full, with the rest retrieved from reference TRBV15 and TRBJ2-5, is DAMVIQNPRYQVTQFGKPVTLSCSQTLNHNVMYWYQQKSSQAPKLLFHYYDKDFNNEADTPDNFQSRRPNTSFCFLDIRSPGLGDTAMYLCATSSHHRGQETQYFGPGTRLLVL.